This T cell receptor (beta chain) was sequenced in a study of cytomegalovirus exposure and HLA in healthy donors. Turning to the study itself: Roughly four fifths of a few hundred genotyped donors fell in the Caucasian-associated ancestry cluster.

PCR employed 60 Vbeta and 13 Jbeta primers. This table comes from immunoSEQ multiplex PCR, and its TCRdb copy is limited to in-frame clones, with some not included. The data contain about 170,000 clones, approximately 80% of them singletons. Points from the study as a whole: Most TCR beta V segments were productive about 90% or about 30% of the time in an earlier analysis. Reportedly, fewer N-insertions than the 666-donor mean appeared in an Asian-associated ancestry cluster in a later analysis.

J gave up 6 bases and V 5 bases, and 10 bases lay outside the gene matches. The CDR3 is 14 residues long. Germline values: CDR1 MGHDK, CDR2 SYGVNS. Healthy bone marrow donors made up the donor group. Turning to this clone: Its target is unknown.

The TCR sequence derives from a woman in her fifties or sixties in good health and CMV-seronegative. J is TRBJ2-7 and V is TRBV25-1; 7 positions match TRBD1. The sequencing sample was made of PBMCs. CDR3 DNA sequence: TGTGCCAGCAGTACCTCCGGGACAGCCGGCGAGCAGTACTTC. It yields the protein CASSTSGTAGEQYF.